The T cell receptor beta chain described here comes from a study of beta chain features in type 1 diabetes. Study-wide background: Patients looked much like healthy donors when it came to age, gender and cell yields.

Sequenced material consisted of expressed TCRB transcripts (all of the isolated RNA was reverse transcribed). Sequenced by immunoSEQ multiplex PCR; TCRdb stores in-frame clones only, minus some. Among 120,000 to 150,000 clones, approximately 13% were seen once, and the ten largest hold roughly 1.4%. This clone occurred many times. Its antigen remains unknown. Points from the study as a whole: When Type 1 diabetes patients were examined, their TCRB CDR3s proved moderately but significantly shorter in all four CD4+ subsets. Across patients, naive, central memory and Treg TCRB repertoires exhibited apparently greater similarity than was observed across healthy donors.

V shed 4 bases and J 6 bases; nucleotides not matched to a gene: 6. The CDR3 covers 14 residues. From germline, CDR1 is MDHEN and CDR2 SYDVKM. The sample consisted of central memory CD4+ T cells from blood. This receptor was obtained from a man aged 18-30 years with type 1 diabetes. The genes are TRBV28 and TRBJ2-1; 7 nucleotides align to TRBD1. CDR3: CASSSGQVGNEQFF. The CDR3 DNA reads TGTGCCAGCAGTTCAGGACAGGTGGGCAATGAGCAGTTCTTC.